The present entry profiles one TCR beta chain with its context. Trimming cost V 5 bases and J 0 bases; bases outside gene matches: 3. Germline V lookup: CDR1 LNHDA, CDR2 SQIVND (reference sequence). The length of the CDR3 is 15 residues. This specimen belongs to a study of blood T cell repertoires in COVID-19. On the study more broadly: Samples representing acute and convalescent COVID-19 were sourced from the United States, Italy and Spain. In each case, the material was cDNA or gDNA derived from T cells, B-cell-depleted T cells, or PBMCs.

As originally analysed: Reference gene primers were amplified, and this amplification served to estimate nucleated cell counts. Some clones are missing from TCRdb's copy, which holds only in-frame ones; the method was immunoSEQ multiplex PCR. For V, J and clone size, that table is used; D and trimming come from the DNA. The data contain more than 12,000 clones, less than 90% of them singletons. This TCR was recovered from a woman between 65 and 79 years old in a cohort sampled during active or convalescent COVID-19. Sequencing used peripheral blood. The chain joins TRBV19 to TRBJ2-7; 11 nucleotides line up with TRBD2. DNA for the CDR3: TGTGCCAGTAGTCGTCTAGCGGGGGGCTCCTACGAGCAGTACTTC. Protein sequence: CASSRLAGGSYEQYF.